These 8 T cell receptor beta chains came from one sample sequenced in a study of CD8+CD57+ T cells in acquired aplastic anemia. Genomic DNA provided the template from which TCR beta VDJ and CDR3 profiles were obtained. TCRdb fed the reads into MiXCR, producing one record per CDR3 protein. This sample yields roughly 180,000 distinct CDR3 sequences, of which 55% to 70% are seen a single time; about 43% belongs to the top ten. Specimen: sorted CD4+, CD8+, or CD8+CD57+ T cells (not recorded which) from PBMCs. These TCRs come from a human donor with severe aplastic anemia or a healthy control (not recorded which).

This clonotype was detected a few times. The chain combines TRBV27 with TRBJ1-5, with D perhaps matching TRBD1 (5 bases). The germline V gene encodes CDR1 MNHEY and CDR2 SMNVEV (reference sequence). The CDR3 runs 12 residues. Trimming cost V 8 bases and J 9 bases, with 14 bases left between them. CDR3: CASGSSGPPQHF. CDR3 DNA sequence: TGTGCCAGCGGATCCTCAGGGCCGCCCCAGCATTTT.

The V call is TRBV7-9, the J call TRBJ1-2; D is uncertain. The CDR3 covers 19 residues. Trimming pared 6 bases from V and 0 bases from J, leaving 26 bases between. Germline V lookup: CDR1 SEHNR, CDR2 FQNEAQ (reference sequence). The CDR3 DNA reads as TGTGCCAGCAGTTTGGACTCCCCACCGTTCGGGGAGCCTAACTATGGCTACACCTTC. Amino acids: CASSLDSPPFGEPNYGYTF.

V and J are TRBV24-1 and TRBJ2-3, with D possibly called TRBD1 or TRBD2 (5 bases each). This CDR3 contains 17 residues. Germline V CDR1 and CDR2: KGHDR, SFDVKD. V lost 5 bases, J lost 2 bases, and 19 bases lay in between. In DNA, the CDR3 is TGTGCCACCAGTGGCCCGCAGCTGGGACGGTCCACAGATACGCAGTATTTT. It encodes CATSGPQLGRSTDTQYF.

This clonotype was counted many times. The rearrangement uses TRBV6-5 and TRBJ1-4; D is undetermined. V dropped 7 bases and J dropped 5 bases, with 14 bases sitting between them. The V gene's germline CDR1 is MNHEY and CDR2 SVGAGI. This CDR3 region has 14 residues. The CDR3 sequence: CASTPRLGNEKLFF. In nucleotides, the CDR3 is TGTGCCAGCACCCCACGGCTGGGAAATGAAAAACTGTTTTTT.

This clonotype was detected ten times or more. V and J are TRBV6-5 and TRBJ1-1; D gene unclear. CDR3 length: 12 amino acids. The V gene lost 4 bases and the J gene lost 6 bases, with 9 bases spanning the gap. Germline V lookup: CDR1 MNHEY, CDR2 SVGAGI. The CDR3 spells CASSSGGAEAFF. DNA for the CDR3: TGTGCCAGCAGTTCAGGCGGCGCTGAAGCTTTCTTT.

About this clonotype: This clone may be a read error of a much larger clone one base away. Given the absence of the conserved phenylalanine or tryptophan at the CDR3 end, a read error is likely. The rearrangement joins TRBV6-5 to TRBJ1-5; D gene unclear. CDR1 and CDR2 (germline): MNHEY, SVGAGI. The V end lost 2 bases, the J end lost 4 bases, and 9 bases lay between the germline ends. The CDR3 extends over 14 amino acids. This chain's CDR3 is CASSYQEGNQPQHS. CDR3 sequence (DNA): TGTGCCAGCAGTTACCAAGAGGGTAATCAGCCCCAGCATTCT.

A note on this clonotype: The junction differs from germline at one of its ends, possibly a read error. CDR3 loop: CASSAGPQGEAFF. CDR3 DNA: TGTGCCAGCAGCGCAGGACCACAGGGGGAAGCTTTCTTC. The chain uses TRBV9 and TRBJ1-1, with 8 bases that match TRBD1. The germline V gene encodes CDR1 SGDLS and CDR2 YYNGEE. This CDR3 comprises 13 residues.

V is TRBV7-9 and J is TRBJ2-5, with 8 bases lining up with TRBD1. Trimming took 7 bases from V and 4 from J; bases not matched to a gene: 14. The length of the CDR3 is 16 residues. Looked up from germline, CDR1 is SEHNR and CDR2 is FQNEAQ (reference sequence). The CDR3 spells CASTQVQGEGGETQYF. Written as DNA, the CDR3 is TGTGCCAGCACCCAAGTACAGGGGGAAGGGGGAGAGACCCAGTACTTC.